This T cell receptor beta chain was documented in a study of control samples from healthy donors and cancer patients. Data came from immunoSEQ multiplex PCR; TCRdb stores just in-frame clones and leaves some out. This sample yields around 190,000 clones, of which almost 90% are seen a single time; approximately 1.5% belongs to the top ten. The V end lost 0 bases, the J end lost 7 bases, and 6 bases lay between the germline ends. The length of the CDR3 is 12 residues. Germline CDR1 reads GTSNPN; CDR2 reads SVGIG (reference sequence). The sequence was obtained from a woman aged 50 to 60 in good health. Sample: blood. The chain carries TRBV30 and TRBJ1-4, with a tentative D call TRBD1 (5 bases). Here the CDR3 DNA reads TGTGCCTGGAGTGTACAGGTTGAAAAACTGTTTTTT. Residues: CAWSVQVEKLFF. Based on the CDR3 plus reference TRBV30 and TRBJ1-4, the full variable domain is SQTIHQWPATLVQPVGSPLSLECTVEGTSNPNLYWYRQAAGRGLQLLFYSVGIGQISSEVPQNLSASRPQDRQFILSSKKLLLSDSGFYLCAWSVQVEKLFFGSGTQLSVL.